One and the same sample provided the 5 T cell receptor beta chains below, sequenced in a study of naive and memory T cell subsets. A UMI-containing oligonucleotide was joined by 3' ligation to the TCR cDNA template. Amplification of ligated cDNA took four PCR rounds with SP2 and nested alpha and beta constant primers. TCRdb recomputed calls from the 5' RACE reads with MiXCR, one row per CDR3 protein. The data contain 58,000 or so distinct CDR3 sequences, under 10% of them singletons. The receptor source for this set is a female donor in good health.

This clonotype turned up a few times. The chain has TRBV12-3 or TRBV12-4 and TRBJ2-2, with D unresolved. The CDR3 is made up of 14 amino acids. V was clipped by 4 bases and J by 1 base, with 7 bases between them. Written as DNA, the CDR3 is TGTGCCAGCAGTTATCTCAGGAACACCGGGGAGCTGTTTTTT. Its translation is CASSYLRNTGELFF.

This clonotype was seen at least ten times. The chain is built from TRBV29-1 and TRBJ2-3, with 7 bases fitting TRBD1. From germline, CDR1 is SQVTM and CDR2 ANQGSEA. V lost 2 bases to trimming and J lost 5 bases; unmatched junction nucleotides: 4. The CDR3 contains 13 residues. The CDR3 loop is CSVERQGVDTQYF. Here the CDR3 DNA reads TGCAGCGTTGAAAGGCAGGGGGTAGATACGCAGTATTTT.

This clonotype was picked up many times. The chain couples TRBV4-1 to TRBJ1-4; 7 nucleotides line up with TRBD1. V trimming: 3 bases; J trimming: 14 bases; junction bases outside the gene matches: 15. CDR1 and CDR2 (germline): MGHRA, YSYEKL. CDR3 length: 15 residues. The DNA of the CDR3 is TGCGCCAGCAGCCAGGATACCCAATACAGGGGCTGGCTGTTTTTT. Its protein is CASSQDTQYRGWLFF.

This clonotype occurred many times. For the CDR3, the DNA is TGTGCCAGCAGGCTACAGGGTAGCAATCAGCCCCAGCATTTT. Its translation: CASRLQGSNQPQHF. This chain connects TRBV3-1 to TRBJ1-5; possible D gene TRBD1, 6 bases. Germline V gene lookup returns CDR1 LGHDT and CDR2 YNNKEL (reference sequence). Trimming stripped 6 bases from V and 0 bases from J, with 9 bases between. The CDR3 totals 14 residues.

This clonotype was counted a few times. The chain uses TRBV7-2 and TRBJ2-5; D not certain. V lost 4 bases and J lost 8, with 11 bases in between. The CDR3 contains 12 residues. The germline gives CDR1 SGHTA, CDR2 FQGNSA. The CDR3 loop is CASSSRTATQYF. The CDR3 DNA reads TGTGCCAGCAGCTCCCGGACCGCCACCCAGTACTTC.